The 21 T cell receptor beta chains reported below all come from one sample, sequenced in a study of neurological immune-mediated disorders. Time point defined: longitudinal time-point 1 (baseline). TCRdb reprocessed the 5' RACE reads with MiXCR, giving one entry per CDR3 protein. The sample includes tens of thousands of distinct CDR3 sequences, about a tenth of them seen just once. The material sequenced was PBMCs. These receptors were collected from a man younger than 45 in good health.

This clonotype was seen many times. This chain uses TRBV27 with TRBJ1-6, with D unresolved. The CDR3 totals 12 residues. Between the trimmed V and J ends, which lost 5 bases and 10 bases, there was a span of 9 bases. CDR1 is MNHEY and CDR2 is SMNVEV in the germline V gene (reference sequence). CDR3 region: CASSLLGSPLHF. The CDR3 nucleotides read TGTGCCAGCAGTCTTTTAGGGTCACCCCTCCACTTT.

Ten or more counts support this clonotype. V and J are TRBV20-1 and TRBJ1-3; D gene ambiguous. The CDR3 extends over 16 amino acids. Germline V CDR1 and CDR2: DFQATT, SNEGSKA (reference sequence). Trimming pared 0 bases from V and 4 bases from J, leaving 16 bases between. The CDR3 sequence is CSARDSGSTKGNTIYF. The CDR3 DNA is TGCAGTGCTAGAGATTCGGGCAGTACTAAAGGAAACACCATATATTTT.

J is TRBJ2-1 and V is TRBV10-1, with 10 bases fitting TRBD2. V shed 7 bases, J shed 8 bases, and the junction held 5 bases outside the gene matches. This CDR3 has 13 residues. The germline gives CDR1 WNHNN, CDR2 SYGVQD (reference sequence). The CDR3 loop is CASTASGSYEQFF. The CDR3, as DNA: TGCGCCAGCACAGCTAGCGGGAGTTATGAGCAGTTCTTC.

This clonotype was detected many times. The gene calls are TRBV2 and TRBJ2-2, with a weak D call TRBD2 (5 bases). V dropped 7 bases and J dropped 5 bases, with 14 bases sitting between them. Germline V gives CDR1 SNHLY, CDR2 FYNNEI. The CDR3 covers 14 residues. The CDR3 loop reads CASIGERGTGELFF. In DNA, the CDR3 is TGTGCCAGCATTGGGGAGCGTGGGACCGGGGAGCTGTTTTTT.

This clonotype was seen repeatedly, ten times or more. The chain joins TRBV29-1 to TRBJ2-6, with D tentatively TRBD2 (5 bases). V was trimmed by 2 bases and J by 4 bases, leaving 12 bases between them. Germline lookup yields CDR1 SQVTM and CDR2 ANQGSEA. The CDR3 runs to 15 residues. CDR3 coding DNA: TGCAGCGTTGAAAGTTCGGGGTCCGGGGCCAACGTCCTGACTTTC. As protein: CSVESSGSGANVLTF.

This clonotype was found many times. The chain combines TRBV28 with TRBJ2-1; tentatively, D is TRBD2 (6 bases). In germline, CDR1 is MDHEN, CDR2 SYDVKM. This CDR3 has 13 amino acids. The germline V and J ends were trimmed by 8 bases and 8 bases, with 16 bases remaining between them. CDR3 residues: CASEGSPSDEQFF. CDR3 in DNA: TGTGCCAGCGAGGGGTCCCCTAGCGATGAGCAGTTCTTC.

This clonotype was seen ten or more times. This chain uses TRBV28 with TRBJ2-5, with TRBD2 matching 8 bases. V was clipped by 7 bases and J by 5 bases; unmatched bases: 9. The CDR3 sequence is 14 residues long. Germline CDR1 and CDR2: MDHEN and SYDVKM. CDR3 coding DNA: TGTGCCAGCAAGACCGGCGGGGGGCTGGAGACCCAGTACTTC. Its protein is CASKTGGGLETQYF.

This chain joins TRBV28 and TRBJ1-5; D is unresolved. The CDR3 covers 14 residues. CDR1 MDHEN and CDR2 SYDVKM come from the germline V gene. V lost 3 bases and J 8 bases, leaving 14 bases between the germline ends. The DNA of the CDR3 is TGTGCCAGCAGTTTTGGCAGGCCCGATAAGCCCCAGCATTTT. It encodes CASSFGRPDKPQHF.

This clonotype was counted ten times or more. The rearrangement links TRBV7-9 to TRBJ1-2, with D possibly TRBD1 on 5 matching bases. V lost 5 bases to trimming and J lost 6 bases, with 16 bases between them. Per the germline V gene, CDR1 is SEHNR and CDR2 is FQNEAQ (reference sequence). The CDR3 has 14 residues. The CDR3 region has the DNA TGTGCCAGCAGCGCAACCCAACAGGTTAATGGCTACACCTTC. Translating it yields CASSATQQVNGYTF.

Remarks on this clonotype: Given a much more abundant clone one base away, this may be a read error. The rearrangement uses TRBV3-1 and TRBJ1-1, with D perhaps matching TRBD1 (5 bases). CDR3 length: 17 residues. Looked up from germline, CDR1 is LGHDT and CDR2 is YNNKEL (reference sequence). V lost 6 bases and J lost 0, with 20 bases in between. CDR3 sequence (DNA): TGTGCCAGCAGACCCTGGACATGGGCCCACATGAACACTGAAGCTTTCTTT. Translated, it gives CASRPWTWAHMNTEAFF.

This clonotype was seen many times. V gene TRBV11-2 combines with J gene TRBJ1-1; unclear D gene. Germline assignment: CDR1 SGHAT and CDR2 FQNNGV. This CDR3 is built from 11 residues. The germline V and J ends were trimmed by 5 bases and 4 bases, with 5 bases remaining between them. Here the CDR3 reads CASSLSTEAFF. CDR3 nucleotides: TGTGCCAGCAGCCTTAGCACTGAAGCTTTCTTT.

This clonotype has at least ten counts. The chain is built from TRBV7-2 and TRBJ2-1; TRBD2 might be the D (5 bases). The germline V gene encodes CDR1 SGHTA and CDR2 FQGNSA. There are 13 residues in the CDR3. The V end lost 1 base, the J end lost 12 bases, and 13 bases lay between the germline ends. For the CDR3, the DNA is TGTGCCAGCAGCTTAGGGTCAGCGGAGACGCAGTTCTTC. This gives the protein CASSLGSAETQFF.

In this sample, this clonotype turned up many times. The chain couples TRBV2 to TRBJ2-3; possibly TRBD2 for D (6 bases). This CDR3 spans 17 amino acids. Germline assignment: CDR1 SNHLY and CDR2 FYNNEI. Trimming took 6 bases from V and 3 from J, leaving 22 bases between them. The CDR3 loop is CASRFPGLMEETDTQYF. The CDR3 nucleotides read TGTGCCAGCAGATTCCCGGGACTCATGGAGGAGACAGATACGCAGTATTTT.

This clonotype was counted many times. CDR3 region: CASSDWTPTDEQFF. CDR3 in DNA: TGTGCCAGCAGTGATTGGACTCCCACCGATGAGCAGTTCTTC. The chain couples TRBV2 to TRBJ2-1, with a tentative D call TRBD2 (5 bases). The ends were cut back, 3 bases at V and 8 bases at J, with 14 bases in the middle. Germline CDR1 reads SNHLY; CDR2 reads FYNNEI. The CDR3 consists of 14 residues.

This clonotype was recorded many times. The chain joins TRBV10-3 to TRBJ2-5; the D gene is possibly TRBD2 (5 bases). The CDR3 length is 13 residues. CDR1 ENHRY and CDR2 SYGVKD come from the germline V gene. V gave up 7 bases and J gave up 7 bases, with 16 bases separating them. The CDR3 DNA follows: TGTGCCATCACCCCGGACTCCGCGGGGACCCAGTACTTC. Translation: CAITPDSAGTQYF.

The table lists this clonotype with many counts. The V gene is TRBV6-5, the J gene TRBJ2-2; D is undetermined. Germline values: CDR1 MNHEY, CDR2 SVGAGI. CDR3 length: 14 amino acids. V was shortened by 5 bases and J by 2 bases, with 9 bases between the two germline ends. The CDR3, as DNA: TGTGCCAGCAGTCTGCTTCCCAACACCGGGGAGCTGTTTTTT. Translating gives CASSLLPNTGELFF.

A note on this clonotype: This may arise from a read error, as a much more abundant clone is one base away. The chain carries TRBV18 and TRBJ2-5; D gene ambiguous. Trimming took off 0 bases at V and 3 bases at J, with 8 bases between the two ends. In germline, CDR1 is KGHSH, CDR2 LQKENI. The CDR3 has 14 amino acids. CDR3 nucleotide sequence: TGTGCCAGCTCACCACCGTGGGTGGAAGAGACCCAGTACTTC. Protein: CASSPPWVEETQYF.

This clonotype was observed at least ten times. The chain employs TRBV28 and TRBJ2-2; D unclear. The CDR3 runs to 13 residues. Germline-derived CDR1 and CDR2 are MDHEN and SYDVKM. V gave up 2 bases and J gave up 3 bases, with 4 bases separating them. Here the CDR3 reads CASSLIYTGELFF. CDR3 DNA sequence: TGTGCCAGCAGTTTAATATACACCGGGGAGCTGTTTTTT. The full variable domain, in which reference TRBV28 and TRBJ2-2 provide the parts outside the CDR3, is DVKVTQSSRYLVKRTGEKVFLECVQDMDHENMFWYRQDPGLGLRLIYFSYDVKMKEKGDIPEGYSVSREKKERFSLILESASTNQTSMYLCASSLIYTGELFFGEGSRLTVL.

This rearrangement joins TRBV7-6 to TRBJ2-1; 8 positions match TRBD1. Looked up from germline, CDR1 is SGHVS and CDR2 is FNYEAQ. This CDR3 comprises 15 residues. J was trimmed by 5 bases and V by 4 bases; bases with no gene match: 7. The CDR3 DNA is TGTGCCAGCAGCTCCTATGGGACAGGCAACAATGAGCAGTTCTTC. This translates into CASSSYGTGNNEQFF.

This clonotype was found many times. The chain recombines TRBV3-1 with TRBJ1-4, with TRBD1 identical over 7 bases. With 10 bases clipped from V and 7 bases from J, the junction kept 12 bases outside the gene matches. This CDR3 spans 14 amino acids. The germline CDR1 and CDR2 sequences are LGHDT and YNNKEL (reference sequence). DNA for the CDR3: TGTGCCATTTCTATCCGACAGGGCAGTGAAAAACTGTTTTTT. Translating it yields CAISIRQGSEKLFF. The complete variable domain, with remaining parts taken from reference TRBV3-1 and TRBJ1-4, reads DTAVSQTPKYLVTQMGNDKSIKCEQNLGHDTMYWYKQDSKKFLKIMFSYNNKELIINETVPNRFSPKSPDKAHLNLHINSLELGDSAVYFCAISIRQGSEKLFFGSGTQLSVL.

This clonotype was counted at least ten times. The genes are TRBV20-1 and TRBJ2-7, with D possibly TRBD2 on 5 matching bases. V was pared by 5 bases and J by 2 bases, with 10 bases between. Germline-derived CDR1 and CDR2 are DFQATT and SNEGSKA (reference sequence). CDR3 length equals 12 residues. CDR3 nucleotides: TGCAGTGCTCGGGGTAACACCTACGAGCAGTACTTC. Translated: CSARGNTYEQYF.